A selection of T cell receptor beta chains follows, all from one sample in a study of T cell responses to AZD1222 COVID-19 vaccine. Method: immunoSEQ multiplex PCR; TCRdb's copy keeps in-frame clones and lacks some. The sample lists roughly 140,000 clones; more than 75% were seen once. This specimen consisted of peripheral blood, obtained on day 0 of AZD1222 vaccination. Receptors originate from an adult in good health. Both conserved end residues are part of each CDR3. Each record gives: clone size, D gene, J gene, V gene, CDR3 DNA, CDR3 protein. D genes are given only for firm matches. Expanded clones are given a class, and other clones once, few, many or no size at all.

clone_size: NA
d_call: NA
j_call: TRBJ2-7
v_call: TRBV15
cdr3_nt: TGTGCCACCAGCAGAGTTGGGGGGTCCTACGAGCAGTACTTC
cdr3_aa: CATSRVGGSYEQYF

clone_size: NA
d_call: TRBD1
j_call: TRBJ2-7
v_call: TRBV6-5
cdr3_nt: TGTGCCAGCACTCGGGACAGGGTGAGCGAGCAGTACTTC
cdr3_aa: CASTRDRVSEQYF

clone_size: NA
d_call: NA
j_call: TRBJ1-5
v_call: TRBV10-2
cdr3_nt: TGCGCCAGCTCCCATGCGCCGCGACAGCCCCAGCATTTT
cdr3_aa: CASSHAPRQPQHF

clone_size: NA
d_call: NA
j_call: TRBJ2-7
v_call: TRBV6-2/TRBV6-3
cdr3_nt: TGTGCCAGCAGTTACTCGGTCGGGAGTGACGAGCAGTACTTC
cdr3_aa: CASSYSVGSDEQYF

clone_size: NA
d_call: TRBD1
j_call: TRBJ2-6
v_call: TRBV5-6
cdr3_nt: TGTGCCAGCAGCTTGAACAGGGGCTCCTCTGGGGCCAACGTCCTGACTTTC
cdr3_aa: CASSLNRGSSGANVLTF

clone_size: few
d_call: NA
j_call: TRBJ1-4
v_call: TRBV19
cdr3_nt: TGTGCCAGTAGTCCAATGGGGCTCTCTAATGAAAAACTGTTTTTT
cdr3_aa: CASSPMGLSNEKLFF

clone_size: NA
d_call: NA
j_call: TRBJ1-3
v_call: TRBV5-1
cdr3_nt: TGCGCCAGCAGCAGTACCGATGGAAACACCATATATTTT
cdr3_aa: CASSSTDGNTIYF

clone_size: NA
d_call: NA
j_call: TRBJ1-4
v_call: TRBV5-4
cdr3_nt: TGTGCCAGCAGCTGGACACTTAATGAAAAACTGTTTTTT
cdr3_aa: CASSWTLNEKLFF

clone_size: once
d_call: TRBD1
j_call: TRBJ1-1
v_call: TRBV23-1
cdr3_nt: TGCGCCAGCAGTCACCCGGGACAGGGGGTTCGGAACACTGAAGCTTTCTTT
cdr3_aa: CASSHPGQGVRNTEAFF

clone_size: NA
d_call: NA
j_call: TRBJ1-1
v_call: TRBV6-5
cdr3_nt: TGTGCCAGCAGCATAGGACGGTCGAACACTGAAGCTTTCTTT
cdr3_aa: CASSIGRSNTEAFF

clone_size: NA
d_call: TRBD1
j_call: TRBJ1-2
v_call: TRBV27
cdr3_nt: TGTGCCAGCAGTTTTACACAGGGGGCGGGCTACACCTTC
cdr3_aa: CASSFTQGAGYTF

clone_size: NA
d_call: TRBD2
j_call: TRBJ2-5
v_call: TRBV6-2/TRBV6-3
cdr3_nt: TGTGCCAGCAGCCAGGGACTAGCGGGAGAGACCCAGTACTTC
cdr3_aa: CASSQGLAGETQYF

clone_size: NA
d_call: TRBD1
j_call: TRBJ1-1
v_call: TRBV6-5
cdr3_nt: TGTGCCATTCGTAGGGGGCTGGGGACTGAAGCTTTCTTT
cdr3_aa: CAIRRGLGTEAFF

clone_size: NA
d_call: NA
j_call: TRBJ1-5
v_call: TRBV2
cdr3_nt: TGTGCCAGCAGGACGGACCCTAATCAGCCCCAGCATTTT
cdr3_aa: CASRTDPNQPQHF

clone_size: NA
d_call: NA
j_call: TRBJ2-6
v_call: TRBV28
cdr3_nt: TGTGCCAGCCGGGCTGGGGCCAACGTCCTGACTTTC
cdr3_aa: CASRAGANVLTF

clone_size: NA
d_call: TRBD2
j_call: TRBJ2-1
v_call: TRBV11-2
cdr3_nt: TGTGCCAGCAGCCCCCGAAGGACTAGCGGCAGCTCCTACAATGAGCAGTTCTTC
cdr3_aa: CASSPRRTSGSSYNEQFF

clone_size: NA
d_call: NA
j_call: TRBJ1-5
v_call: TRBV7-8
cdr3_nt: TGTGCCAGCACCCCTAGGGCAGGGGCGAATAGCAATCAGCCCCAGCATTTT
cdr3_aa: CASTPRAGANSNQPQHF

clone_size: NA
d_call: NA
j_call: TRBJ1-1
v_call: TRBV19
cdr3_nt: TGTGCCAGTAGTGGACCTCAGCGTGAAGCTTTCTTT
cdr3_aa: CASSGPQREAFF

clone_size: once
d_call: NA
j_call: TRBJ2-7
v_call: TRBV7-9
cdr3_nt: TGTGCCAGCAGCGTGGGGATGTCCTACGAGCAGTACTTC
cdr3_aa: CASSVGMSYEQYF

clone_size: NA
d_call: NA
j_call: TRBJ1-5
v_call: TRBV19
cdr3_nt: TGTGCCAGTACCTTTTCAAGCGGGGGGAATCAGCCCCAGCATTTT
cdr3_aa: CASTFSSGGNQPQHF

clone_size: NA
d_call: TRBD1
j_call: TRBJ1-1
v_call: TRBV2
cdr3_nt: TGTGCCAGCAGTCCAGGACAGGGCCATGCTTTCTTT
cdr3_aa: CASSPGQGHAFF

clone_size: NA
d_call: NA
j_call: TRBJ1-3
v_call: TRBV11-2
cdr3_nt: TGTGCCAGCAGCCCAGGGGTAGGCTCTGGAAACACCATATATTTT
cdr3_aa: CASSPGVGSGNTIYF

clone_size: NA
d_call: TRBD2
j_call: TRBJ2-3
v_call: TRBV15
cdr3_nt: TGTGCCACCAGCAGAGTTGGGACTAGCGCAGATACGCAGTATTTT
cdr3_aa: CATSRVGTSADTQYF

clone_size: NA
d_call: TRBD2
j_call: TRBJ2-1
v_call: TRBV27
cdr3_nt: TGTGCCAGCACGGCGGGGGGGCCGAACAATGAGCAGTTCTTC
cdr3_aa: CASTAGGPNNEQFF

clone_size: NA
d_call: NA
j_call: TRBJ1-6
v_call: TRBV18
cdr3_nt: TGTGCCAGCTCACCGGGCGGATTTAATTCACCCCTCCACTTT
cdr3_aa: CASSPGGFNSPLHF

clone_size: NA
d_call: TRBD1
j_call: TRBJ1-6
v_call: TRBV5-4
cdr3_nt: TGTGCCAGCAGCTTGCACGAGGGGGCAAATTCACCCCTCCACTTT
cdr3_aa: CASSLHEGANSPLHF

clone_size: NA
d_call: NA
j_call: TRBJ2-1
v_call: TRBV6-6
cdr3_nt: TGTGCCAGCAGTTACGGCATCGGGTTCAGTGAGCAGTTCTTC
cdr3_aa: CASSYGIGFSEQFF

clone_size: once
d_call: NA
j_call: TRBJ2-6
v_call: TRBV12-3/TRBV12-4
cdr3_nt: TGTGCCAGCAGGTCGAGAGGGGCCAACGTCCTGACTTTC
cdr3_aa: CASRSRGANVLTF

clone_size: NA
d_call: NA
j_call: TRBJ1-1
v_call: TRBV7-2
cdr3_nt: TGTGCCAGCAAGAATGGGGGCTCTTCCCTTGAAGCTTTCTTT
cdr3_aa: CASKNGGSSLEAFF

clone_size: NA
d_call: TRBD1
j_call: TRBJ2-7
v_call: TRBV19
cdr3_nt: TGTGCCAGTAGTAATCGACAGGGCGGCTACGAGCAGTACTTC
cdr3_aa: CASSNRQGGYEQYF

clone_size: NA
d_call: NA
j_call: TRBJ2-6
v_call: TRBV2
cdr3_nt: TGTGCCAGCAGTAGTCTGGCGGCTGGGGCCAACGTCCTGACTTTC
cdr3_aa: CASSSLAAGANVLTF

clone_size: NA
d_call: TRBD1
j_call: TRBJ1-2
v_call: TRBV7-9
cdr3_nt: TGTGCCAGCAGCTCAACCCGGGACAGGATCTATGGCTACACCTTC
cdr3_aa: CASSSTRDRIYGYTF

clone_size: NA
d_call: NA
j_call: TRBJ1-1
v_call: TRBV12-5
cdr3_nt: TGTGCTAGTGGTTTGGTAAACGGGCAGGGACGGGACACTGAAGCTTTCTTT
cdr3_aa: CASGLVNGQGRDTEAFF

clone_size: NA
d_call: NA
j_call: TRBJ2-7
v_call: TRBV2
cdr3_nt: TGTGCCAGCAGCGGGAGTGCCTACGAGCAGTACTTC
cdr3_aa: CASSGSAYEQYF

clone_size: NA
d_call: TRBD1
j_call: TRBJ2-7
v_call: TRBV5-1
cdr3_nt: TGCGCCAGCAGCTGGGGACAGGGGGCGGACGAGCAGTACTTC
cdr3_aa: CASSWGQGADEQYF

clone_size: NA
d_call: TRBD2
j_call: TRBJ2-7
v_call: TRBV5-4
cdr3_nt: TGTGCCAGCAGCTTGGTAAGCGGGATTACCTACGAGCAGTACTTC
cdr3_aa: CASSLVSGITYEQYF

clone_size: NA
d_call: NA
j_call: TRBJ2-5
v_call: TRBV28
cdr3_nt: TGTGCCAGCAGTTTCCAAGCCGGAAGATGGGAGACCCAGTACTTC
cdr3_aa: CASSFQAGRWETQYF

clone_size: NA
d_call: TRBD1
j_call: TRBJ1-5
v_call: TRBV28
cdr3_nt: TGTGCCAGCAGTTTAGGGACAGGGGGAGATCAGCCCCAGCATTTT
cdr3_aa: CASSLGTGGDQPQHF

clone_size: once
d_call: NA
j_call: TRBJ1-5
v_call: TRBV27
cdr3_nt: TGTGCCAGCAGTTTAAAGGGTGGCAGGAATCAGCCCCAGCATTTT
cdr3_aa: CASSLKGGRNQPQHF

clone_size: NA
d_call: NA
j_call: TRBJ2-1
v_call: TRBV3-1/TRBV3-2
cdr3_nt: TGTGCCAGCAGCTTTCGCCAGGCGAGCAGGGGTGAGCAGTTCTTC
cdr3_aa: CASSFRQASRGEQFF

clone_size: once
d_call: NA
j_call: TRBJ2-1
v_call: TRBV7-2
cdr3_nt: TGTGCCAGCAGCTTACCGACGCGGGGGCCCTCCTACAATGAGCAGTTCTTC
cdr3_aa: CASSLPTRGPSYNEQFF

clone_size: NA
d_call: NA
j_call: TRBJ2-7
v_call: TRBV23-1
cdr3_nt: TGCGCCAGCACCCCTAGCAGGGACATCAGACTTTACGAGCAGTACTTC
cdr3_aa: CASTPSRDIRLYEQYF

clone_size: NA
d_call: NA
j_call: TRBJ1-1
v_call: TRBV11-3
cdr3_nt: TGTGCCAGCAGCTTAGAGGCTGGAAGTGAAGCTTTCTTT
cdr3_aa: CASSLEAGSEAFF